The 27 T cell receptor beta chains presented below share a single source sample, sequenced in a study of T cell repertoires in cytomegalovirus infection. These receptors are not linked to any known antigen. TCRdb processed the reads anew with MiXCR; each CDR3 protein has one entry. The table shows about 570,000 distinct CDR3 sequences, with around 40% occurring only once. This specimen consisted of cultured PBMCs, obtained from culture after CMV antigen stimulation. The receptor source for this set is a human donor in good health (CMV status not recorded). Some clones in this sample may be carry-over from other donors' samples.

This clonotype came up many times. The chain joins TRBV7-2 to TRBJ2-3; D might be TRBD2 (6 bases). The germline V gene has CDR1 SGHTA and CDR2 FQGNSA. The CDR3 totals 13 residues. The CDR3 reads CAGGGATTDTQYF. The CDR3 coding sequence is TGTGCAGGTGGCGGGGCGACAACAGATACGCAGTATTTT.

This clonotype has more than one count but fewer than ten. This chain links TRBV7-2 with TRBJ2-7, with TRBD2 matching over 10 bases. Germline lookup yields CDR1 SGHTA and CDR2 FQGNSA. The V segment lost 5 bases and the J segment 0 bases; nucleotides outside the gene matches: 13. This CDR3 is built from 18 residues. CDR3 region: CASSLSGGADLPSYEQYF. In DNA, the CDR3 is TGTGCCAGCAGCCTGAGCGGGGGGGCCGATTTACCCTCCTACGAGCAGTACTTC.

J is TRBJ1-6 and V is TRBV6-5; TRBD1 aligns across 8 bases. The CDR3 is 13 residues long. From germline, CDR1 is MNHEY and CDR2 SVGAGI. Trimming cost V 6 bases and J 7 bases; bases outside gene matches: 2. CDR3 sequence: CASRRTGNSPLHF. CDR3 DNA sequence: TGTGCCAGCAGACGGACAGGGAATTCACCCCTCCACTTT.

V gene TRBV7-8 combines with J gene TRBJ1-1; 9 nucleotides line up with TRBD1. V was pared by 6 bases and J by 0 bases, with 8 bases of the junction left unmatched. From germline, CDR1 is SGHVS and CDR2 FQNEAQ. The CDR3 sequence is 16 residues long. CDR3 DNA sequence: TGTGCCAGCAGACCCGGGACAGGGCCTATGAACACTGAAGCTTTCTTT. This sequence encodes CASRPGTGPMNTEAFF.

This chain connects TRBV7-8 to TRBJ1-5; D unclear. Trimming removed 6 bases from V and 2 bases from J, with 17 bases in between. The CDR3 is 16 amino acids. Germline V gene data show CDR1 as SGHVS and CDR2 as FQNEAQ. CDR3 residues: CASSLDPGYGNQPQHF. CDR3 nucleotides: TGTGCCAGCAGTCTGGACCCCGGGTATGGCAATCAGCCCCAGCATTTT. Complete variable domain (other parts from reference TRBV7-8 and TRBJ1-5): GAGVSQSPRYKVAKRGQDVALRCDPISGHVSLFWYQQALGQGPEFLTYFQNEAQLDKSGLPSDRFFAERPEGSVSTLKIQRTQQEDSAVYLCASSLDPGYGNQPQHFGDGTRLSIL.

V gene TRBV4-2 combines with J gene TRBJ2-7; 7 bases agree with TRBD2. The V segment lost 0 bases and the J segment 7 bases; nucleotides outside the gene matches: 9. The CDR3 has 15 residues. Germline assignment: CDR1 LGHNA and CDR2 YNFKEQ. CDR3 nucleotides: TGTGCCAGCAGCCAAGATACCGCGGGAGAGGGTGAGCAGTACTTC. This sequence encodes CASSQDTAGEGEQYF.

CDR3 in amino acids: CASSPPRVGENEKLFF. The CDR3 DNA is TGTGCCAGCAGCCCGCCTCGGGTAGGAGAGAATGAAAAACTGTTTTTT. J is TRBJ1-4 and V is TRBV7-9, with D hard to call. The length of the CDR3 is 16 residues. Trimming stripped 5 bases from V and 5 bases from J, with 18 bases between. Germline CDR1 SEHNR, CDR2 FQNEAQ (reference sequence).

The chain employs TRBV12-3 or TRBV12-4 and TRBJ1-5; TRBD1 matches 8 bases. The CDR3 sequence is 14 residues long. The J segment lost 7 bases and the V segment lost 5 bases, leaving 7 bases of the junction unmatched. This chain's CDR3 is CASSTDRVLQPQHF. In DNA, the CDR3 is TGTGCCAGCAGTACGGACAGGGTATTACAGCCCCAGCATTTT.

This clonotype was counted between two and nine times. The V and J genes are TRBV28 and TRBJ1-4; TRBD1 might be the D (5 bases). V lost 4 bases to trimming and J lost 8 bases, with 17 bases between them. This CDR3 has 15 amino acids. Per germline, CDR1 MDHEN and CDR2 SYDVKM. The CDR3 protein is CASSSISAGTEKLFF. CDR3 DNA sequence: TGTGCCAGCAGTTCTATATCGGCCGGGACCGAAAAACTGTTTTTT. Drawing the rest from reference TRBV28 and TRBJ1-4, the complete variable domain is DVKVTQSSRYLVKRTGEKVFLECVQDMDHENMFWYRQDPGLGLRLIYFSYDVKMKEKGDIPEGYSVSREKKERFSLILESASTNQTSMYLCASSSISAGTEKLFFGSGTQLSVL.

This clonotype came up many times. The chain recombines TRBV7-2 with TRBJ2-3, with unresolved D. The CDR3 is made up of 13 amino acids. From germline, CDR1 is SGHTA and CDR2 FQGNSA. The V gene lost 5 bases and the J gene lost 4 bases, with 10 bases spanning the gap. Here the CDR3 DNA reads TGTGCCAGCAGCCTATCGGGCGCAGATACGCAGTATTTT. Translated: CASSLSGADTQYF.

This clonotype was detected a few times. The chain has TRBV27 and TRBJ2-3, with 8 bases lining up with TRBD2. Germline values: CDR1 MNHEY, CDR2 SMNVEV (reference sequence). V gave up 5 bases and J gave up 5 bases; unmatched junction bases: 15. This CDR3 is built from 17 residues. For the CDR3, the DNA is TGTGCCAGCAGTGGACCCGGGACTAGGGCCTCAGGAGATACGCAGTATTTT. Translating gives CASSGPGTRASGDTQYF.

The chain is built from TRBV7-9 and TRBJ1-5; possibly TRBD1 for D (5 bases). Per germline, CDR1 SEHNR and CDR2 FQNEAQ (reference sequence). This CDR3 region has 14 residues. The germline V and J ends were trimmed by 4 bases and 3 bases, with 10 bases remaining between them. The CDR3 nucleotides read TGTGCCAGCAGCTCGGAGGGACCCAATCAGCCCCAGCATTTT. Translated, it gives CASSSEGPNQPQHF.

The V and J genes are TRBV4-3 and TRBJ1-3, with no clear D. The CDR3 has 14 amino acids. V was shortened by 0 bases and J by 8 bases, with 11 bases between the two germline ends. Germline V gives CDR1 LGHNA, CDR2 YSLEER. DNA of the CDR3: TGCGCCAGCAGCCAAGAGGGTCACTGGGACACCATATATTTT. It codes for CASSQEGHWDTIYF.

This sequence joins TRBV11-3 and TRBJ2-2; 11 positions match TRBD2. CDR3 size: 16 residues. The germline V gene has CDR1 SGHNT and CDR2 YENEEA. The trim removed 5 bases at V and 6 bases at J, leaving 8 bases unmatched. The CDR3, as DNA: TGTGCCAGCAGCCCGGGACTAGCGGAAAGCCCCGGGGAGCTGTTTTTT. Translated, it gives CASSPGLAESPGELFF. The variable domain in full, with the rest retrieved from reference TRBV11-3 and TRBJ2-2, is EAGVVQSPRYKIIEKKQPVAFWCNPISGHNTLYWYLQNLGQGPELLIRYENEEAVDDSQLPKDRFSAERLKGVDSTLKIQPAELGDSAVYLCASSPGLAESPGELFFGEGSRLTVL.

The chain is built from TRBV6-2 or TRBV6-3 and TRBJ2-3, with D maybe TRBD2 (5 bases). The germline V and J ends were trimmed by 10 bases and 4 bases, with 21 bases remaining between them. The germline gives CDR1 MNHEY, CDR2 SVGEGT. The CDR3 runs to 15 residues. CDR3: CAILRLGGSADTQYF. The CDR3 nucleotides are TGTGCCATCCTGAGGTTAGGTGGGAGTGCAGATACGCAGTATTTT.

The chain combines TRBV7-2 with TRBJ1-2, with TRBD1 identical over 7 bases. The CDR3 totals 16 residues. CDR1 is SGHTA and CDR2 is FQGNSA in the germline V gene. V trimming: 5 bases; J trimming: 8 bases; junction bases outside the gene matches: 17. CDR3 DNA sequence: TGTGCCAGCAGCCCAGGGGGGTCAGGGGCCGCCTGGGGCTACACCTTC. Its translation is CASSPGGSGAAWGYTF.

This clonotype came up a few times. This chain uses TRBV6-1 with TRBJ1-5, with D perhaps matching TRBD1 (5 bases). The CDR3 spans 15 residues. Germline-derived CDR1 and CDR2 are MNHNS and SASEGT. V was pared by 10 bases and J by 0 bases, with 16 bases between. In DNA form, the CDR3 reads TGTGCCACCGGATGGGGACGGAATAGCAATCAGCCCCAGCATTTT. Protein product: CATGWGRNSNQPQHF.

This clonotype turned up a few times. The chain carries TRBV28 and TRBJ2-5; D is undetermined. The germline V gene has CDR1 MDHEN and CDR2 SYDVKM. V gave up 5 bases and J gave up 1 base, with 17 bases separating them. This CDR3 region has 16 residues. In DNA form, the CDR3 reads TGTGCCAGCAGTCCGCCTCGTTCCTGGGGCCAAGAGACCCAGTACTTC. Translated, it gives CASSPPRSWGQETQYF.

This sequence joins TRBV7-4 and TRBJ1-5; 9 bases agree with TRBD1. Germline trimming cut 4 bases from V and 10 bases from J; bases unmatched to any gene: 8. The V gene's germline CDR1 is SGHVT and CDR2 SQSDAQ. The CDR3 is 14 residues long. CDR3 coding DNA: TGTGCCAGCAGCTCCGTGGACAGGGGAGGACCCCAGCATTTT. Translated: CASSSVDRGGPQHF.

This chain joins TRBV7-2 and TRBJ2-7; either TRBD1 or TRBD2 may supply D (5 bases each). Trimming pared 7 bases from V and 2 bases from J, leaving 12 bases between. Germline V gene sequence: CDR1 SGHTA, CDR2 FQGNSA. The CDR3 consists of 13 residues. The CDR3 loop reads CASNPGPTYEQYF. The CDR3 coding sequence is TGTGCCAGCAACCCGGGGCCCACCTACGAGCAGTACTTC.

The J gene is TRBJ1-4, the V gene TRBV7-9; D is undetermined. CDR3 size: 12 residues. Germline V gives CDR1 SEHNR, CDR2 FQNEAQ (reference sequence). Trimming removed 5 bases from V and 12 bases from J, with 13 bases in between. The CDR3, as DNA: TGTGCCAGCAGCGCGTCACACTCTCAACTGTTTTTT. Translation: CASSASHSQLFF.

V usage is TRBV19 and J usage is TRBJ2-5, with D perhaps TRBD2 (5 bases). The CDR3 loop spans 15 amino acids. CDR1 is LNHDA and CDR2 is SQIVND in the germline V gene (reference sequence). V lost 4 bases, J lost 4 bases, and 16 bases lay in between. This CDR3 is CASSTGTASAETQYF. CDR3 DNA: TGTGCCAGTAGTACGGGAACAGCGTCAGCAGAGACCCAGTACTTC.

The chain links TRBV28 to TRBJ2-3, with D maybe TRBD1 (5 bases). The CDR3 contains 16 residues. V was pared by 1 base and J by 0 bases, with 11 bases between. The germline V gene encodes CDR1 MDHEN and CDR2 SYDVKM. This CDR3 reads CASSLSQGSSTDTQYF. DNA of the CDR3: TGTGCCAGCAGTTTATCCCAGGGTTCTAGCACAGATACGCAGTATTTT.

V is TRBV6-6 and J is TRBJ2-2, with D perhaps matching TRBD2 (6 bases). Germline V gene sequence: CDR1 MNHNY, CDR2 SVGAGI (reference sequence). The CDR3 spans 17 residues. The V end was cut by 7 bases, the J end by 1 base, with 19 bases between. In DNA form, the CDR3 reads TGTGCCAGCACCTACGGGGGACGGCGGGGGAACACCGGGGAGCTGTTTTTT. It is translated as CASTYGGRRGNTGELFF.

The table lists this clonotype with a few counts. V and J are TRBV19 and TRBJ2-1, with D possibly being TRBD2 (5 bases). The CDR3 is 15 amino acids. The V end lost 7 bases, the J end lost 4 bases, and 17 bases lay between the germline ends. The germline V gene has CDR1 LNHDA and CDR2 SQIVND (reference sequence). The CDR3 DNA is TGTGCCAGTACGCGGGTCCGAAGCGAGTACAATGAGCAGTTCTTC. Translating it yields CASTRVRSEYNEQFF.

The chain recombines TRBV11-2 with TRBJ2-1, with 8 bases aligning to TRBD1. There are 16 residues in the CDR3. The V gene end was trimmed by 3 bases and the J gene end by 4 bases; junction bases not matched to a gene: 8. CDR1 is SGHAT and CDR2 is FQNNGV in the germline V gene. The CDR3, as DNA: TGTGCCAGCAGCTTCTTGCGGACAGGGCATTACAATGAGCAGTTCTTC. It is translated as CASSFLRTGHYNEQFF.

This clonotype has more than one count but fewer than ten. The chain uses TRBV27 and TRBJ2-7; D may be TRBD1 (5 bases). The CDR3 is made up of 13 amino acids. Between the trimmed V and J ends, which lost 5 bases and 5 bases, there was a span of 13 bases. Looked up from germline, CDR1 is MNHEY and CDR2 is SMNVEV (reference sequence). The CDR3 loop is CASSPPGWHEQYF. CDR3 nucleotide sequence: TGTGCCAGCAGTCCCCCAGGGTGGCACGAGCAGTACTTC.